The entry that follows covers one T cell receptor beta chain sequence. This sample is part of a study of PD-L1 blockade in urothelial cancer. Study in general: When patients started atezolizumab around 2014, it was given at 1,200 mg intravenously every 3 weeks. Blood was evaluated 3 weeks (second dose) and 6 weeks after therapy began. The median T cell count in blood samples was more than 140,000.

Using immunoSEQ multiplex PCR, the repertoire was profiled, and TCRdb retains in-frame clones only, with some absent. The sample yields around 30,000 clones, roughly 80% seen once. The time point: peripheral blood 6 weeks after treatment start. Patient sample counts ranged from 1 to 8, pretreatment and on-treatment. The TCR comes from a man between 65 and 85 years old with urothelial cancer. The material sequenced was PBMCs, taken around atezolizumab (anti-PD-L1) treatment.

The CDR3 coding sequence is TGTGCCTGGGGACTAGCGGGGGGGCGGACGCAGTATTTT. This codes for CAWGLAGGRTQYF. The rearrangement joins TRBV30 to TRBJ2-3; 15 bases match TRBD2. The V gene end was trimmed by 5 bases and the J gene end by 9 bases; junction bases not matched to a gene: 3. The CDR3 has 13 residues. Per germline, CDR1 GTSNPN and CDR2 SVGIG (reference sequence).